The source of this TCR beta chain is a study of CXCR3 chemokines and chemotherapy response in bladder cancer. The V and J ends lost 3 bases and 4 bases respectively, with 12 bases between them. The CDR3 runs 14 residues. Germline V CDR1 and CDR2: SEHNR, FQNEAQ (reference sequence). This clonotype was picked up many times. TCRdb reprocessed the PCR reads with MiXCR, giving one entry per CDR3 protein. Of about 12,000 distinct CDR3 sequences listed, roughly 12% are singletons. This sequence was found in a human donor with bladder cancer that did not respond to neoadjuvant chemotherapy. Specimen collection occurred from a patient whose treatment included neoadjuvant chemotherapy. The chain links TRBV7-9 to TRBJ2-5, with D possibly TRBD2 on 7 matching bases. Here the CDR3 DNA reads TGTGCCAGCAGCTTGGGGGGAGGGGGAGAGACCCAGTACTTC. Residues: CASSLGGGGETQYF.